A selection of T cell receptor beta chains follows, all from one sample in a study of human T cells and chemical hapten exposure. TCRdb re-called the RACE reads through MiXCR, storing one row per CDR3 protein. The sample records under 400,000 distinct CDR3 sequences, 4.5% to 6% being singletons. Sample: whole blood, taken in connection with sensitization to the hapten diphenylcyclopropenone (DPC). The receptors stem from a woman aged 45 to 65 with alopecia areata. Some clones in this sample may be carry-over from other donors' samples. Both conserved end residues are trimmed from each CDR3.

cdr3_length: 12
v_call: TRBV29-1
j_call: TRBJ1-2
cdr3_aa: SVERVGSSPGYT

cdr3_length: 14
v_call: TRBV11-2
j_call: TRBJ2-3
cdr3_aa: ASSLGDSFATDTQY

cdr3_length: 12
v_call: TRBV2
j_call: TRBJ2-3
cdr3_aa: ASSENWSTDTQY

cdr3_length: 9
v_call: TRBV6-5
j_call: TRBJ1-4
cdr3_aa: ASRDREKLF

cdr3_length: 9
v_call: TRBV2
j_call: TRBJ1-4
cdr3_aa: ASSGNEKLF

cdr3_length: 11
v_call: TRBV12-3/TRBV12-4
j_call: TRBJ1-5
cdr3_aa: ASSLARTQPQH

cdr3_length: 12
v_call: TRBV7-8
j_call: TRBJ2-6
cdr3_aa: ATTPLSGANVLT

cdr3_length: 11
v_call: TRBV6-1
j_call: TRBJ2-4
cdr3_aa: ASSEWTVSVQY

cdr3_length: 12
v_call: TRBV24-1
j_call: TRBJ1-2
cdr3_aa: ATSDFRTAAGYT

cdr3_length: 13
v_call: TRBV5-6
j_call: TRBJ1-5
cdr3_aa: ASSRQGRGNQPQH

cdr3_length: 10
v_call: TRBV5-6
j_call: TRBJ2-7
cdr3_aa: ASSLVGNEQY

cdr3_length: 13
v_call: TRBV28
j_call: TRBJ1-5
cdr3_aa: ASSSPVSWNQPQH

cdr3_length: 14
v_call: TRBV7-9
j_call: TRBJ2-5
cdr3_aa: ASSSPGHGPKETQY

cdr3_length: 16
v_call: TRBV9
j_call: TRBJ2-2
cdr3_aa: ASSPPLVGGANTGELF

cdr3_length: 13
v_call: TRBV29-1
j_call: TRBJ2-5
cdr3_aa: SVESPGQLQETQY

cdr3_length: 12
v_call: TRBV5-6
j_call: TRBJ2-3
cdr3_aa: ASSLGGLTDTQY

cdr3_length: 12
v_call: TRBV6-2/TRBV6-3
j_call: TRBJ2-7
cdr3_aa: ASSYPTLSYEQY

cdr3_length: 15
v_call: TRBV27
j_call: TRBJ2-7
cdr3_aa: ASSPNTGTGITYEQY

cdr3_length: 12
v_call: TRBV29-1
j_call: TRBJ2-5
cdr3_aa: SVETSGGEETQY

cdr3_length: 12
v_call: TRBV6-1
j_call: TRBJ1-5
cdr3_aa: ASDSEQGGQPQH

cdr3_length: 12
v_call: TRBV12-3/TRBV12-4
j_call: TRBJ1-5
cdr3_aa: ASTGGQSNQPQH

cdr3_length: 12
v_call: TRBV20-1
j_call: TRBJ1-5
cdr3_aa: SAFGEGYNQPQH

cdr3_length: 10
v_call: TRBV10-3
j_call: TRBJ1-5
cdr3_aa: ATASGNQPQH

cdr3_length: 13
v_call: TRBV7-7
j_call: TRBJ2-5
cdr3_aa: ASSLAGTDLETQY

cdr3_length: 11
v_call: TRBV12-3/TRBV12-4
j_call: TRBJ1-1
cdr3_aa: ASSLMGTSEAF

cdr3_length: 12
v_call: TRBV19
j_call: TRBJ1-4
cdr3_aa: ASSRGVREEKLF

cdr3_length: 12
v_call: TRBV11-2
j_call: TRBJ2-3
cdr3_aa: ASSPKTRVDTQY

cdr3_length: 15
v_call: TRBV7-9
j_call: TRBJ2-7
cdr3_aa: ASSEPPGQGRRDEQY

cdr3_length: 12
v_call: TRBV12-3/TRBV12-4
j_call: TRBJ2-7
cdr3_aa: ASSLAPDYYEQY

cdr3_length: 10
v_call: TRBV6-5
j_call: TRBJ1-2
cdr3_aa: ASFRGPYGYT

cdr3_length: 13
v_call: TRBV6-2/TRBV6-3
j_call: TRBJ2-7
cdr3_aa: ASSQVGRARYEQY

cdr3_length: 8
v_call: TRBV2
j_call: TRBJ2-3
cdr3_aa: ASRVDTQY

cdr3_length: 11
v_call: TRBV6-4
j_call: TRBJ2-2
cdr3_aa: ASRSSNTGELF

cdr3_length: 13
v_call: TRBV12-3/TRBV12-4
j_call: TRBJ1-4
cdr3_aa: ASSGDGATNEKLF

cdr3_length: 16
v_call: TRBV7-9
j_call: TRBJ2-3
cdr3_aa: ASSLAHYRVIETDTQY

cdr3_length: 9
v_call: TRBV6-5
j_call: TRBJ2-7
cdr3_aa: ASTNRGEQY

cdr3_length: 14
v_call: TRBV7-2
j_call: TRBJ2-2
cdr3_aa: ASSFNAGGPPGELF

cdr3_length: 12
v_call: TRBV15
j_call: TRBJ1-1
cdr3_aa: ATSRALGSIEAF

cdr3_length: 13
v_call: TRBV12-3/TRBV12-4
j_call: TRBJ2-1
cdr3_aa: ASRWREGGHREQF

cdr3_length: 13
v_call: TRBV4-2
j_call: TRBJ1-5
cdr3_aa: ASSQDVGGSQPQH

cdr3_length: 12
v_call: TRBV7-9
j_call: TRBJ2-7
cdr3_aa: ASSPGLAGAWQY

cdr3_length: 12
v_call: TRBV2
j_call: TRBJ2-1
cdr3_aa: ASSVLAEYNEQF

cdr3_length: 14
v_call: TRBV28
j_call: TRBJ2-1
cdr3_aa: ASSLIGGGFYNEQF

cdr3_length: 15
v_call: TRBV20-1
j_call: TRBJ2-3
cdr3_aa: SARRTSGRSSTDTQY

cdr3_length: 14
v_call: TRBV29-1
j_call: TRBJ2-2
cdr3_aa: SSSSGEGANTGELF

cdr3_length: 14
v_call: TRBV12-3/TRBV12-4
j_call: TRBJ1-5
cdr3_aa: ASSLAGQVVGQPQH

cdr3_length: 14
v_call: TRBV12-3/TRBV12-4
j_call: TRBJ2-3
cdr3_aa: ASSFGGTKVTDTQY

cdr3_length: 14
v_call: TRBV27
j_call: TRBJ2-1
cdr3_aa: ASTPGAANLHNEQF

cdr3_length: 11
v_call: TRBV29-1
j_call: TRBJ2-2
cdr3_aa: SVEGQNTGELF

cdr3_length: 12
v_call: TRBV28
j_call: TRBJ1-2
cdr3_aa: ASSSQGSNYGYT

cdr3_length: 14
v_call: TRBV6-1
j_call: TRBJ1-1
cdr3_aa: ASSPKPTGSGVGAF